These 14 T cell receptor beta chains were sequenced from one sample in a study of T cells after yellow fever vaccination. TCRdb re-derived calls from the 5' RACE reads in MiXCR, one entry per CDR3 protein. Of under 95,000 distinct CDR3 sequences listed, more than 5.5% were seen once; the top ten hold approximately 31%. The sample was CD8+ T cells sorted from PBMCs, taken more than 8 days after the first yellow fever vaccination. The receptors come from a man in his late teens or twenties who received the YFV17D yellow fever vaccine.

The rearrangement joins TRBV9 to TRBJ2-5, with TRBD2 matching over 10 bases. The germline V gene encodes CDR1 SGDLS and CDR2 YYNGEE. There are 17 residues in the CDR3. With 2 bases clipped from V and 5 bases from J, the junction kept 12 bases outside the gene matches. The CDR3 nucleotides read TGTGCCAGCAGCGTGGGGACTAGCGCTAGGACGGATGAGACCCAGTACTTC. Its translation is CASSVGTSARTDETQYF.

This clonotype was seen many times. V gene TRBV7-6 combines with J gene TRBJ2-2; D gene uncertain. V gave up 5 bases and J gave up 0 bases, with 16 bases separating them. CDR3 length: 17 residues. Germline CDR1 and CDR2: SGHVS and FNYEAQ. The CDR3 DNA reads TGTGCCAGCAGCATCACCCTAGACGGCGCGAACACCGGGGAGCTGTTTTTT. As protein: CASSITLDGANTGELFF.

The sample holds many counts of this clonotype. The rearrangement links TRBV10-3 to TRBJ2-3, with a weak D call TRBD2 (5 bases). Trimming took off 4 bases at V and 7 bases at J, with 15 bases between the two ends. The CDR3 covers 14 residues. The germline V gene encodes CDR1 ENHRY and CDR2 SYGVKD. The CDR3 DNA sequence: TGTGCCATCAGTGTAGTAGGTCCGGGGAATACGCAGTATTTT. Translation: CAISVVGPGNTQYF.

This clonotype was recorded many times. The CDR3 loop is CASSPGLAGVNEQFF. The CDR3 DNA reads TGTGCCAGCAGCCCCGGACTAGCGGGGGTGAATGAGCAGTTCTTC. V gene TRBV7-2 combines with J gene TRBJ2-1; 13 nucleotides match TRBD2. Trimming at V came to 5 bases and at J to 7 bases, leaving 5 bases not matched to a gene. The CDR3 length is 15 residues. Looked up from germline, CDR1 is SGHTA and CDR2 is FQGNSA.

This clonotype was observed a handful of times. V usage is TRBV7-6 and J usage is TRBJ2-3, with 8 positions matching TRBD2. V gave up 1 base and J gave up 2 bases; unmatched junction bases: 8. CDR1 is SGHVS, CDR2 FNYEAQ, per germline. The CDR3 is 17 residues long. Here the CDR3 reads CASSLGAERGFTDTQYF. The DNA of the CDR3 is TGTGCCAGCAGCTTAGGGGCCGAGCGGGGGTTCACAGATACGCAGTATTTT.

This clonotype was picked up a small number of times. The chain combines TRBV19 with TRBJ1-2; 9 bases align to TRBD1. The CDR3 loop spans 17 amino acids. The ends lost 10 bases at V and 5 bases at J; junction bases unmatched: 20. Germline V gives CDR1 LNHDA, CDR2 SQIVND (reference sequence). CDR3 sequence reads: CATSRPGQGPKKYGYTF. The DNA for the CDR3 is TGTGCCACTTCACGCCCGGGACAGGGCCCTAAAAAATATGGCTACACCTTC. Complete variable domain (other parts from reference TRBV19 and TRBJ1-2): DGGITQSPKYLFRKEGQNVTLSCEQNLNHDAMYWYRQDPGQGLRLIYYSQIVNDFQKGDIAEGYSVSREKKESFPLTVTSAQKNPTAFYLCATSRPGQGPKKYGYTFGSGTRLTVV.

This clonotype has at least ten counts. The V and J genes are TRBV12-3 or TRBV12-4 and TRBJ2-5; 8 bases align to TRBD2. The ends lost 3 bases at V and 4 bases at J; junction bases unmatched: 7. This CDR3 is 15 amino acids long. The CDR3 DNA follows: TGTGCCAGCAGTTTCCGCGGGGGGCTTAGAGAGACCCAGTACTTC. This codes for CASSFRGGLRETQYF.

In this sample, this clonotype turned up many times. The gene calls are TRBV20-1 and TRBJ2-5; TRBD1 agrees at 10 bases. CDR1 is DFQATT, CDR2 SNEGSKA, per germline (reference sequence). V shed 2 bases, J shed 5 bases, and the junction held 17 bases outside the gene matches. CDR3 size: 18 residues. The CDR3 DNA is TGCAGTGCTAGACCACAGGGACAGGGGATGGGTCCGGGGGAGACCCAGTACTTC. This gives the protein CSARPQGQGMGPGETQYF.

The chain links TRBV4-2 to TRBJ2-5; 7 nucleotides match TRBD2. Germline trimming cut 0 bases from V and 5 bases from J; bases unmatched to any gene: 15. Looked up from germline, CDR1 is LGHNA and CDR2 is YNFKEQ. The CDR3 contains 18 residues. The CDR3 loop is CASSQDLEVAGLDETQYF. DNA for the CDR3: TGTGCCAGCAGCCAAGATCTTGAGGTAGCGGGTTTGGATGAGACCCAGTACTTC.

This clonotype was recorded many times. The rearrangement links TRBV12-3 or TRBV12-4 to TRBJ2-5, with unresolved D. V lost 0 bases to trimming and J lost 4 bases, with 9 bases between them. There are 14 residues in the CDR3. The CDR3 nucleotides are TGTGCCAGCAGTTTAGCTGGACCACCAGAGACCCAGTACTTC. This translates into CASSLAGPPETQYF.

This clonotype was observed a few times. The V call is TRBV7-9, the J call TRBJ2-2; 9 nucleotides line up with TRBD1. The CDR3 length is 14 residues. With 6 bases clipped from V and 6 bases from J, the junction kept 5 bases outside the gene matches. CDR1 is SEHNR, CDR2 FQNEAQ, per germline (reference sequence). The CDR3 DNA reads as TGTGCCAGCAGTTCTGGACAGGGGTCCGGGGAGCTGTTTTTT. It specifies CASSSGQGSGELFF. Together with reference TRBV7-9 and TRBJ2-2, the CDR3 gives the full variable domain: DTGVSQNPRHKITKRGQNVTFRCDPISEHNRLYWYRQTLGQGPEFLTYFQNEAQLEKSRLLSDRFSAERPKGSFSTLEIQRTEQGDSAMYLCASSSGQGSGELFFGEGSRLTVL.

This clonotype came up many times. V usage is TRBV5-1 and J usage is TRBJ2-3, with 8 bases that match TRBD2. This CDR3 is built from 16 residues. CDR1 is SGHRS, CDR2 YFSETQ, per germline. The junction had 11 bases not matched to a gene; V was cut back by 4 bases and J by 4 bases. The CDR3, as DNA: TGCGCCAGCAGCCCCAGTATAGCGGGGTTCCCAGATACGCAGTATTTT. Amino acid sequence: CASSPSIAGFPDTQYF.

This clonotype was recorded at least ten times. This rearrangement joins TRBV29-1 to TRBJ2-1, with D possibly TRBD1 on 5 matching bases. Germline V gene data show CDR1 as SQVTM and CDR2 as ANQGSEA. Trimming pared 6 bases from V and 10 bases from J, leaving 10 bases between. The CDR3 spans 10 residues. The CDR3: CSVTGFEQFF. The DNA for the CDR3 is TGCAGCGTCACAGGTTTCGAGCAGTTCTTC.

This clonotype was seen a few times. The genes are TRBV3-1 and TRBJ1-1; TRBD1 might be the D (6 bases). CDR1 is LGHDT and CDR2 is YNNKEL in the germline V gene (reference sequence). Deletions cut 8 bases from V and 7 bases from J, with 17 bases between. The CDR3 is 13 residues long. In DNA, the CDR3 is TGTGCCAGCCGGCAGGGGCTTTCCGTTGAAGCTTTCTTT. It translates to CASRQGLSVEAFF.